A selection of T cell receptor beta chains follows, all from one sample in a study of blood T cell repertoires in COVID-19. The table came from immunoSEQ multiplex PCR; TCRdb's copy has only in-frame clones and leaves some out. Among around 500,000 clones listed, approximately 83% were seen once. The specimen was peripheral blood. These receptors were taken from a human donor in a cohort sampled during active COVID-19. Each CDR3 is given with its conserved first and last residue. The D gene is left open where the match is weak. Size is omitted from some rows. Given values are once, few, many or a class for expanded clones.

>TRBJ2-7|TRBV30|NA|once
CAWRGGPADEQYF
TGTGCCTGGAGGGGGGGTCCCGCGGACGAGCAGTACTTC
>TRBJ1-1|TRBV30|NA|NA
CAWSVPGGPNTEAFF
TGTGCCTGGAGTGTACCTGGAGGGCCCAACACTGAAGCTTTCTTT
>TRBJ1-2|TRBV19|NA|few
CASSIDPNLNYGYTF
TGTGCCAGTAGTATAGACCCAAACCTAAACTATGGCTACACCTTC
>TRBJ1-2|TRBV7-3|TRBD1|NA
CASSLKTGLGYTF
TGTGCCAGCAGCTTAAAGACAGGGCTCGGCTACACCTTC
>TRBJ2-5|TRBV28|NA|NA
CASSLGLAQYF
TGTGCCAGCAGTTTAGGTCTAGCCCAGTACTTC
>TRBJ1-4|TRBV4-2|NA|NA
CASSQDPQGLLLGEKLFF
TGTGCCAGCAGCCAAGATCCCCAGGGGCTGCTTCTGGGAGAAAAACTGTTTTTT
>TRBJ2-7|TRBV12-3/TRBV12-4|TRBD1|once
CASSRGSDREQYF
TGTGCCAGCAGTCGTGGGTCGGACAGGGAGCAGTACTTC
>TRBJ2-3|TRBV7-2|NA|NA
CASSLWGRLLPDTQYF
TGTGCCAGCAGCTTGTGGGGGCGATTGCTCCCAGATACGCAGTATTTT
>TRBJ2-2|TRBV14|NA|NA
CASSQDYYTGELFF
TGTGCCAGCAGCCAAGATTATTACACCGGGGAGCTGTTTTTT
>TRBJ1-5|TRBV6-6|NA|NA
CAAGEGNQPQHF
TGTGCCGCGGGTGAGGGCAATCAGCCCCAGCATTTT
>TRBJ2-1|TRBV29-1|TRBD1|once
CSVPGDRGKNEQFF
TGCAGCGTTCCAGGGGACAGGGGGAAAAATGAGCAGTTCTTC
>TRBJ1-1|TRBV7-9|NA|NA
CASSLGSTVTYTEAFF
TGTGCCAGCAGCTTAGGGAGTACGGTCACATACACTGAAGCTTTCTTT
>TRBJ2-1|TRBV30|TRBD2|NA
CAWRLAGSGNEQFF
TGTGCCTGGAGACTAGCGGGATCGGGCAATGAGCAGTTCTTC
>TRBJ1-1|TRBV19|NA|NA
CASPRRSGEAFF
TGTGCCAGCCCCCGAAGGAGTGGCGAAGCTTTCTTT
>TRBJ2-3|TRBV10-3|TRBD2|NA
CASQLAGGPTDTQYF
TGTGCCAGCCAGCTAGCGGGAGGTCCCACAGATACGCAGTATTTT
>TRBJ2-1|TRBV7-2|NA|few
CASSFGSLAQFF
TGTGCCAGCAGCTTTGGCTCGCTAGCCCAGTTCTTC
>TRBJ2-7|TRBV19|TRBD2|NA
CASGVGTSPHEQYF
TGTGCCAGCGGTGTGGGGACTAGCCCACACGAGCAGTACTTC
>TRBJ1-5|TRBV19|TRBD1|NA
CASSSGTAFNQPQHF
TGTGCCAGTAGTTCCGGGACAGCTTTCAATCAGCCCCAGCATTTT
>TRBJ2-1|TRBV27|TRBD2|NA
CASTPGLAGAEQFF
TGTGCCAGCACCCCTGGACTAGCGGGAGCTGAGCAGTTCTTC
>TRBJ1-2|TRBV3-1/TRBV3-2|NA|once
CASSQEGLGANYGYTF
TGTGCCAGCAGCCAAGAGGGACTGGGAGCTAACTATGGCTACACCTTC
>TRBJ2-2|TRBV5-3|TRBD2|few
CARSLGFFKPGTSGRGNTGELFF
TGTGCCAGAAGCCTCGGATTCTTCAAACCAGGGACTAGCGGGAGGGGGAACACCGGGGAGCTGTTTTTT
>TRBJ2-7|TRBV28|NA|once
CATTPPGRVTYEQYF
TGTGCCACCACCCCCCCGGGCAGGGTAACCTACGAGCAGTACTTC
>TRBJ2-3|TRBV4-2|NA|NA
CASSQELETHTDTQYF
TGTGCCAGCAGCCAAGAATTGGAGACCCACACAGATACGCAGTATTTT
>TRBJ2-3|TRBV18|TRBD1|NA
CASSVDRAQTTDTQYF
TGTGCCAGCTCAGTTGACAGGGCCCAAACCACAGATACGCAGTATTTT
>TRBJ2-5|TRBV24-1|TRBD1|NA
CATSAGTGRSETQYF
TGTGCCACCAGCGCCGGGACAGGGAGGTCAGAGACCCAGTACTTC
>TRBJ2-6|TRBV13|NA|NA
CASSSIYRTDSGANVLTF
TGTGCCAGCAGCTCAATCTATAGGACAGACTCTGGGGCCAACGTCCTGACTTTC